This record concerns one T cell receptor (beta chain) sequence. What it binds is not known. TCRdb used MiXCR to reprocess the RACE reads, holding one entry per CDR3 protein. The sample holds about 190,000 distinct CDR3 sequences, around 23% seen once. The data are from a study of human T cells and chemical hapten exposure. Looking at the study overall: Mostly female, the patients presented with alopecia areata, totalis or universalis. Overall study findings and caveats: Expanded TCRs showed more large CDR3 clusters than pre-sensitization or healthy control sets. No change in TCRs above 1 in 1000 frequency was produced by DPC sensitization.

Documented time point: patch test 3, about 24 weeks after DPC sensitization. Treatment in this sample: therapeutic diphenylcyclopropenone sensitization with weekly scalp DPC. Ahead of each patch test application, blood was drawn. The source of this sequence is a middle-aged woman with alopecia areata. Some clones in this sample may be carry-over from other donors' samples. This specimen consisted of whole blood, obtained in connection with sensitization to the hapten diphenylcyclopropenone (DPC).

The CDR3 nucleotides read TGCAGCGGGGACAGTTCTACAGATACGCAGTATTTT. Residues: CSGDSSTDTQYF. This chain uses TRBV29-1 with TRBJ2-3; 7 bases match TRBD1. Germline V gene lookup returns CDR1 SQVTM and CDR2 ANQGSEA. The length of the CDR3 is 12 residues. V dropped 7 bases and J dropped 3; count of bases not matched to a gene: 4.